This passage covers 14 T cell receptor beta chains from one sample sequenced in a study of blood T cell repertoires in COVID-19. This table comes from immunoSEQ multiplex PCR, and its TCRdb copy is limited to in-frame clones, with some not included. The sample lists tens of thousands of clones; 75% to 95% were seen once. Input material: peripheral blood. The source is a woman between 45 and 65 years old in a cohort sampled during active COVID-19.

As DNA, the CDR3 is TGTGCCATCATCAAAGCTCCCTCTGAGGAAGGCTACACCTTC. Translating it yields CAIIKAPSEEGYTF. This rearrangement joins TRBV10-3 to TRBJ1-2; D is unresolved. The germline V gene encodes CDR1 ENHRY and CDR2 SYGVKD. Trimming left V 7 bases short and J 8 bases short, with 20 bases between. The length of the CDR3 is 14 residues.

This chain joins TRBV28 and TRBJ1-3; TRBD1 is a possible D gene (6 bases). The CDR3 runs 16 residues. Germline loops: CDR1 MDHEN, CDR2 SYDVKM. V shed 4 bases and J shed 4 bases, with 17 bases lying between them. CDR3 sequence reads: CASSSPGGAYGNTIYF. CDR3 coding DNA: TGTGCCAGCAGTTCCCCGGGGGGGGCGTACGGAAACACCATATATTTT.

The V call is TRBV28, the J call TRBJ1-2; D gene uncertain. Per the germline V gene, CDR1 is MDHEN and CDR2 is SYDVKM. This CDR3 contains 15 residues. V lost 8 bases and J lost 8, with 24 bases in between. CDR3 region: CASAPGYFSPTGYTF. DNA of the CDR3: TGTGCCAGCGCACCAGGCTACTTTTCACCCACCGGCTACACCTTC.

V gene TRBV25-1 combines with J gene TRBJ1-4; maybe TRBD1 (5 bases). Germline lookup yields CDR1 MGHDK and CDR2 SYGVNS. The ends were cut back, 7 bases at V and 7 bases at J, with 16 bases in the middle. This CDR3 comprises 14 residues. CDR3 loop: CASKGGTETEKLFF. The DNA for the CDR3 is TGTGCCAGCAAAGGAGGGACGGAAACTGAAAAACTGTTTTTT.

The chain has TRBV19 and TRBJ2-7, with D possibly TRBD1 on 5 matching bases. V was pared by 0 bases and J by 7 bases, with 13 bases between. Germline-derived CDR1 and CDR2 are LNHDA and SQIVND (reference sequence). The CDR3 runs 14 residues. The CDR3 loop is CASSIEKGVREQYF. CDR3 coding DNA: TGTGCCAGTAGTATAGAGAAAGGGGTAAGAGAGCAGTACTTC. Full variable domain (missing parts from reference TRBV19 and TRBJ2-7): DGGITQSPKYLFRKEGQNVTLSCEQNLNHDAMYWYRQDPGQGLRLIYYSQIVNDFQKGDIAEGYSVSREKKESFPLTVTSAQKNPTAFYLCASSIEKGVREQYFGPGTRLTVT.

The rearrangement joins TRBV18 to TRBJ2-5, with D tentatively TRBD2 (6 bases). The CDR3 consists of 14 residues. V was cut by 8 bases and J by 3 bases, with 16 bases left in between. Germline assignment: CDR1 KGHSH and CDR2 LQKENI. The CDR3 nucleotides are TGTGCCAGCAACCAACGGGGAGGAGAAGAGACCCAGTACTTC. This encodes CASNQRGGEETQYF. The full variable domain, with the rest looked up from reference TRBV18 and TRBJ2-5, is NAGVMQNPRHLVRRRGQEARLRCSPMKGHSHVYWYRQLPEEGLKFMVYLQKENIIDESGMPKERFSAEFPKEGPSILRIQQVVRGDSAAYFCASNQRGGEETQYFGPGTRLLVL.

The J gene is TRBJ2-3, the V gene TRBV7-9; 10 bases map to TRBD2. The ends lost 5 bases at V and 5 bases at J; junction bases unmatched: 7. CDR1 and CDR2 from the germline V gene are SEHNR and FQNEAQ (reference sequence). This CDR3 spans 15 amino acids. The CDR3, as DNA: TGTGCCAGCAGCCTCGGGACTAGCGTAGTAGATACGCAGTATTTT. Protein sequence: CASSLGTSVVDTQYF.

J is TRBJ2-5 and V is TRBV10-3; tentatively, D is TRBD1 (6 bases). The CDR3 extends over 13 amino acids. Trimming shortened V by 9 bases and J by 1 base, and 12 bases separated the two germline ends. Germline CDR1 and CDR2: ENHRY and SYGVKD. CDR3 region: CAIRTDPQETQYF. In nucleotides, the CDR3 is TGTGCCATACGGACAGATCCCCAAGAGACCCAGTACTTC.

The rearrangement links TRBV29-1 to TRBJ2-5; 14 bases align to TRBD2. The germline V gene encodes CDR1 SQVTM and CDR2 ANQGSEA. The CDR3 runs to 14 residues. The V and J ends lost 7 bases and 2 bases, in that order; junction bases with no gene match: 3. CDR3 DNA: TGCAGCGCCGGGACTAGCGGGGGACAAGAGACCCAGTACTTC. It codes for CSAGTSGGQETQYF.

J is TRBJ1-1 and V is TRBV18; the D gene is possibly TRBD1 (6 bases). The length of the CDR3 is 17 residues. Looked up from germline, CDR1 is KGHSH and CDR2 is LQKENI. V was clipped by 3 bases and J by 1 base, with 18 bases between them. DNA of the CDR3: TGTGCCAGCTCACCGAGGACAGATTCTACGGCGAACACTGAAGCTTTCTTT. Translation: CASSPRTDSTANTEAFF.

This chain links TRBV6-1 with TRBJ2-7; D call uncertain. CDR3 size: 13 residues. Germline CDR1 and CDR2: MNHNS and SASEGT. V lost 1 base and J lost 1, with 5 bases in between. CDR3 loop: CASSEGASYEQYF. The CDR3 region has the DNA TGTGCCAGCAGTGAAGGGGCGTCCTACGAGCAGTACTTC.

The chain is built from TRBV5-1 and TRBJ2-7; D may be TRBD2 (6 bases). Germline CDR1 SGHRS, CDR2 YFSETQ. The CDR3 extends over 14 amino acids. Trimming stripped 1 base from V and 4 bases from J, with 12 bases between. The CDR3 region is CASSLSAGRYEQYF. CDR3 in DNA: TGCGCCAGCAGCTTGTCTGCAGGGAGGTACGAGCAGTACTTC.

The sample holds a few counts of this clone. The CDR3 nucleotides are TGTGCCAGCAGCGGAACCTTAGTTTCAGGCTACACCTTC. It yields the protein CASSGTLVSGYTF. The chain links TRBV9 to TRBJ1-2; D not certain. Trimming stripped 3 bases from V and 8 bases from J, with 14 bases between. Per germline, CDR1 SGDLS and CDR2 YYNGEE. CDR3 size: 13 residues.

V is TRBV18 and J is TRBJ2-5; D unresolved. This CDR3 is built from 15 residues. Germline lookup yields CDR1 KGHSH and CDR2 LQKENI. Trimming cost V 1 base and J 2 bases, with 11 bases left between them. The CDR3 region has the DNA TGTGCCAGCTCACCACAAGTTCAGAAACAAGAGACCCAGTACTTC. This codes for CASSPQVQKQETQYF.